This paragraph reports one T cell receptor beta chain. Clones were read by immunoSEQ multiplex PCR, and TCRdb kept only the in-frame ones, dropping some. Of roughly 300,000 clones in the sample, 85% are singletons; the top ten hold around 6.9%. The sample comes from a study of blood T cell repertoires in COVID-19. Specimen: peripheral blood. The sequence derives from a human donor in a cohort sampled during active COVID-19.

The CDR3, as DNA: TGTGCCAGCAGCCCTACCGGGACAGGGTTTTATGGCTACACCTTC. Translating it yields CASSPTGTGFYGYTF. The gene calls are TRBV5-4 and TRBJ1-2; 9 bases are a match to TRBD1. In germline, CDR1 is SGHNT, CDR2 YYREEE (reference sequence). This CDR3 is 15 amino acids long. V was pared by 4 bases and J by 5 bases, with 9 bases of the junction left unmatched.